One sample yielded the 31 T cell receptor beta chains listed below, sequenced in a study of blood T cells in healthy people across ages. For the second PCR, which ran for about 6 to 12 cycles, a sample-barcoded 5' primer and a J-beta primer mix were used. One entry per CDR3 protein results from TCRdb running MiXCR on the 5' RACE reads. The sample shows around 1,500,000 distinct CDR3 sequences, approximately 38% of them seen only once. Source material: blood. The receptors here all came from a young woman in good health.

The chain couples TRBV15 to TRBJ1-5; D remains unclear. The CDR3 totals 14 residues. V was trimmed by 3 bases and J by 0 bases, leaving 6 bases between them. CDR1 LNHNV and CDR2 YYDKDF come from the germline V gene (reference sequence). The CDR3 DNA follows: TGTGCCACCAGCAGTGCCAGTAGCAATCAGCCCCAGCATTTT. Residues: CATSSASSNQPQHF.

In this sample, this clonotype turned up once. J is TRBJ2-7 and V is TRBV12-5; no clear D gene. Germline CDR1 is LGHNT and CDR2 is FRNRAP. Trimming removed 3 bases at V and 4 bases at J, with 10 bases between. CDR3 length: 13 residues. CDR3 sequence reads: CASGLGRQYEQYF. The CDR3 bases are TGTGCTAGTGGTTTAGGCCGCCAATACGAGCAGTACTTC. The whole variable domain, remainder taken from reference TRBV12-5 and TRBJ2-7, is DARVTQTPRHKVTEMGQEVTMRCQPILGHNTVFWYRQTMMQGLELLAYFRNRAPLDDSGMPKDRFSAEMPDATLATLKIQPSEPRDSAVYFCASGLGRQYEQYFGPGTRLTVT.

A note on this clonotype: The junction shows a germline mismatch at one end, possibly a read error. The V call is TRBV6-1, the J call TRBJ2-1, with TRBD2 matching over 9 bases. Per the germline V gene, CDR1 is MNHNS and CDR2 is SASEGT. The CDR3 covers 14 residues. The CDR3 protein is CASPGGGAPGELFF. The CDR3, as DNA: TGTGCCAGCCCCGGCGGGGGGGCCCCCGGGGAGCTGTTCTTC.

The sample holds a few counts of this clonotype. The rearrangement links TRBV7-8 to TRBJ1-2; D perhaps matches TRBD1 (5 bases). The CDR3 is made up of 13 amino acids. Germline V gene lookup returns CDR1 SGHVS and CDR2 FQNEAQ. Deletions cut 4 bases from V and 4 bases from J, with 10 bases between. CDR3 sequence (DNA): TGTGCCAGCAGCTCAGGACACCTCTATGGCTACACCTTC. As protein: CASSSGHLYGYTF.

The chain carries TRBV5-1 and TRBJ2-3; 13 bases align to TRBD2. Germline trimming cut 4 bases from V and 0 bases from J; bases unmatched to any gene: 11. CDR1 and CDR2 (germline): SGHRS, YFSETQ. The CDR3 sequence is 19 residues long. The CDR3 bases are TGCGCCAGCAGCATCCGCGGGACTAGCGGGATGGGGAGCACAGATACGCAGTATTTT. This sequence encodes CASSIRGTSGMGSTDTQYF.

This clonotype was seen a few times. The chain has TRBV4-1 and TRBJ2-7; 10 bases match TRBD2. The ends lost 4 bases at V and 1 base at J; junction bases unmatched: 7. In germline, CDR1 is MGHRA, CDR2 YSYEKL. The CDR3 is 16 amino acids. The CDR3 loop reads CASSLGVAGGSYEQYF. The CDR3 DNA reads TGCGCCAGCAGCCTGGGGGTAGCGGGAGGATCCTACGAGCAGTACTTC.

V usage is TRBV27 and J usage is TRBJ2-3, with D possibly being TRBD2 (5 bases). V shed 8 bases and J shed 4 bases, with 22 bases lying between them. Germline assignment: CDR1 MNHEY and CDR2 SMNVEV (reference sequence). This CDR3 has 16 amino acids. CDR3 DNA: TGTGCCAGCCGCTCCCTCCTGAGCGGCTTCGCAGATACGCAGTATTTT. This codes for CASRSLLSGFADTQYF.

The V call is TRBV12-3 or TRBV12-4, the J call TRBJ1-6, with D uncertain. This CDR3 region has 14 residues. The V and J ends lost 7 bases and 9 bases respectively, with 16 bases between them. The CDR3 loop is CASIRGSSRSPLHF. The CDR3 nucleotides are TGTGCCAGCATACGCGGGTCTAGTCGTTCACCCCTCCACTTT.

The rearrangement joins TRBV9 to TRBJ2-3, with 9 bases fitting TRBD2. The CDR3 covers 16 residues. Germline V CDR1 and CDR2: SGDLS, YYNGEE. The junction had 7 bases not matched to a gene; V was cut back by 3 bases and J by 2 bases. For the CDR3, the DNA is TGTGCCAGCAGCGCACCAGCGGGGGGATTCACAGATACGCAGTATTTT. It specifies CASSAPAGGFTDTQYF. Looking up the rest from reference TRBV9 and TRBJ2-3 gives the full variable domain: DSGVTQTPKHLITATGQRVTLRCSPRSGDLSVYWYQQSLDQGLQFLIQYYNGEERAKGNILERFSAQQFPDLHSELNLSSLELGDSALYFCASSAPAGGFTDTQYFGPGTRLTVL.

The CDR3 here is CSASREETQYF. CDR3 DNA: TGCAGTGCTAGTAGGGAAGAGACCCAGTACTTC. This chain joins TRBV20-1 and TRBJ2-5; D unresolved. The CDR3 contains 11 residues. Trimming shortened V by 3 bases and J by 3 bases, and 5 bases separated the two germline ends. Germline V gene data show CDR1 as DFQATT and CDR2 as SNEGSKA (reference sequence).

V and J are TRBV19 and TRBJ2-5; tentatively, D is TRBD1 (5 bases). Trimming shortened V by 3 bases and J by 1 base, and 9 bases separated the two germline ends. Germline CDR1 and CDR2: LNHDA and SQIVND (reference sequence). The CDR3 totals 14 residues. The CDR3 loop reads CASSIMQGQETQYF. The CDR3 nucleotides are TGTGCCAGTAGTATCATGCAGGGCCAAGAGACCCAGTACTTC.

This chain joins TRBV24-1 and TRBJ2-7; maybe TRBD2 (5 bases). The CDR3 totals 14 residues. V dropped 5 bases and J dropped 7 bases, with 17 bases sitting between them. Germline V gives CDR1 KGHDR, CDR2 SFDVKD. CDR3 nucleotide sequence: TGTGCCACCAGTGGGCTAGCCTCCTACAATGAGCAGTACTTC. Encoded protein: CATSGLASYNEQYF.

This clonotype came up a few times. This chain connects TRBV28 to TRBJ2-7; D is perhaps TRBD2 (5 bases). This CDR3 is 13 amino acids long. Germline V gene sequence: CDR1 MDHEN, CDR2 SYDVKM. V shed 7 bases and J shed 6 bases, with 16 bases lying between them. The CDR3 DNA sequence: TGTGCCAGCAATGAGGGTTCAGCATCCGAGCAGTACTTC. Protein: CASNEGSASEQYF.

The CDR3 loop is CATSDSPGTRENNEQFF. The CDR3 nucleotides are TGTGCCACCAGTGATTCCCCGGGGACTAGAGAAAACAATGAGCAGTTCTTC. This chain links TRBV24-1 with TRBJ2-1; 8 positions agree with TRBD2. The CDR3 is 17 amino acids. Germline V lookup: CDR1 KGHDR, CDR2 SFDVKD. With 2 bases clipped from V and 5 bases from J, the junction kept 10 bases outside the gene matches.

This clonotype was counted only a few times. The rearrangement joins TRBV6-5 to TRBJ2-7; 13 bases match TRBD2. Germline lookup yields CDR1 MNHEY and CDR2 SVGAGI. The trim removed 7 bases at V and 2 bases at J, leaving 8 bases unmatched. This CDR3 is 16 amino acids long. The CDR3 loop reads CASIKLAGGKPYEQYF. The CDR3 DNA reads as TGTGCCAGCATCAAACTAGCGGGGGGGAAACCCTACGAGCAGTACTTC.

This clonotype was found a few times. The chain recombines TRBV13 with TRBJ2-7, with D perhaps being TRBD1 or TRBD2 (5 bases each). Deletions cut 4 bases from V and 6 bases from J, with 16 bases between. The CDR3 contains 14 residues. CDR1 and CDR2 (germline): PRHDT, FYEKMQ (reference sequence). This chain's CDR3 is CASSYKYVGPEQYF. The CDR3 DNA follows: TGTGCCAGCAGCTATAAGTATGTGGGACCCGAGCAGTACTTC.

This clonotype was counted a few times. The rearrangement uses TRBV20-1 and TRBJ2-5; 8 nucleotides match TRBD2. The J call could be wrong; TRBJ2-7 is a better fit for the DNA end. Germline V lookup: CDR1 DFQATT, CDR2 SNEGSKA (reference sequence). CDR3 length: 14 amino acids. CDR3 sequence: CSAAEGLAGYEQYF. In nucleotides, the CDR3 is TGCAGTGCCGCAGAGGGTCTAGCGGGTTACGAGCAGTACTTC.

This clonotype was counted only a few times. The V call is TRBV10-3, the J call TRBJ1-2; weak D call: TRBD1 (5 bases). Between the trimmed V and J ends, which lost 0 bases and 8 bases, there was a span of 10 bases. Germline assignment: CDR1 ENHRY and CDR2 SYGVKD. The CDR3 extends over 13 amino acids. Here the CDR3 DNA reads TGTGCCATCAGTGAGTCGATAAGGGACGGCTACACCTTC. Protein: CAISESIRDGYTF.

The J gene is TRBJ1-2, the V gene TRBV27; no reliable D call. V lost 6 bases and J lost 6, with 14 bases in between. CDR1 and CDR2 (germline): MNHEY, SMNVEV (reference sequence). The CDR3 is made up of 13 amino acids. The CDR3 sequence is CASRRQESDGYTF. In DNA form, the CDR3 reads TGTGCCAGCAGGAGGCAGGAGAGTGATGGCTACACCTTC.

The V and J genes are TRBV7-2 and TRBJ2-5; possible D gene TRBD2, 7 bases. Trimming left V 4 bases short and J 6 bases short, with 15 bases between. The CDR3 covers 14 residues. The germline gives CDR1 SGHTA, CDR2 FQGNSA. The CDR3 region has the DNA TGTGCCAGCAGCTACCAAGGGGGGGATCAGACCCAGTACTTC. It is translated as CASSYQGGDQTQYF.

Ten or more counts support this clonotype. J is TRBJ2-1 and V is TRBV4-1, with 8 bases lining up with TRBD2. Germline CDR1 reads MGHRA; CDR2 reads YSYEKL. Unmatched junction bases numbered 10, after V lost 4 bases and J lost 5 bases. The CDR3 has 16 residues. CDR3 bases: TGCGCCAGCAGCCGCCACGATAGCGGGGCCCACAATGAGCAGTTCTTC. Its translation: CASSRHDSGAHNEQFF.

The chain recombines TRBV6-6 with TRBJ2-5; unclear D gene. V lost 2 bases to trimming and J lost 5 bases, with 15 bases between them. The CDR3 has 15 amino acids. CDR1 and CDR2 (germline): MNHNY, SVGAGI (reference sequence). The CDR3 DNA sequence: TGTGCCAGCAGTTACGCGAAACTACCTGCGGAGACCCAGTACTTC. This translates into CASSYAKLPAETQYF.

The chain combines TRBV6-4 with TRBJ2-1; TRBD1 aligns across 8 bases. TRBJ2-7 explains the end of the DNA better; the J call may be wrong. CDR3 length: 14 residues. Germline CDR1 reads MRHNA; CDR2 reads SNTAGT. The CDR3 coding sequence is TGTGCCAGCATACTGGGACAGGCGGCCTACGAGCAGTACTTC. This sequence encodes CASILGQAAYEQYF.

V gene TRBV5-1 combines with J gene TRBJ1-2; perhaps TRBD1 as D (6 bases). V lost 5 bases and J 2 bases, leaving 10 bases between the germline ends. The CDR3 is 13 residues long. Germline CDR1 reads SGHRS; CDR2 reads YFSETQ. CDR3: CASRVRGNYGYTF. CDR3 nucleotide sequence: TGCGCCAGCAGGGTAAGGGGGAACTATGGCTACACCTTC.

V and J are TRBV5-1 and TRBJ2-7; D is perhaps TRBD1 or TRBD2 (5 bases each). Deletions cut 0 bases from V and 2 bases from J, with 18 bases between. The V gene's germline CDR1 is SGHRS and CDR2 YFSETQ. This CDR3 region has 17 residues. The CDR3 is CASSLVRLLGTPYEQYF. CDR3 DNA: TGCGCCAGCAGCTTGGTGCGTCTGTTGGGGACCCCCTACGAGCAGTACTTC.

The rearrangement uses TRBV6-6 and TRBJ1-1; D is unresolved. In germline, CDR1 is MNHNY, CDR2 SVGAGI (reference sequence). The CDR3 is made up of 14 amino acids. V lost 2 bases and J lost 0, with 7 bases in between. The chain's CDR3 is CASSYNRVNTEAFF. The CDR3 nucleotides read TGTGCCAGCAGTTACAACCGGGTGAACACTGAAGCTTTCTTT.

The V gene is TRBV20-1, the J gene TRBJ2-1; 9 bases line up with TRBD2. Germline V gives CDR1 DFQATT, CDR2 SNEGSKA (reference sequence). Trimming at V came to 6 bases and at J to 5 bases, leaving 8 bases not matched to a gene. The CDR3 contains 14 residues. The CDR3 sequence is CSAAGSSGDNEQFF. In nucleotides, the CDR3 is TGCAGTGCAGCCGGGTCTAGCGGGGACAATGAGCAGTTCTTC.

This clonotype was counted a few times. The chain recombines TRBV6-5 with TRBJ1-2, with a possible D match to TRBD1 (5 bases). Per the germline V gene, CDR1 is MNHEY and CDR2 is SVGAGI. The CDR3 sequence is 16 residues long. The ends were cut back, 1 base at V and 4 bases at J, with 16 bases in the middle. This CDR3 is CASSYFEGVYLYGYTF. In DNA form, the CDR3 reads TGTGCCAGCAGTTACTTTGAAGGGGTTTACCTCTATGGCTACACCTTC.

The V and J genes are TRBV28 and TRBJ2-5; 12 bases map to TRBD2. Looked up from germline, CDR1 is MDHEN and CDR2 is SYDVKM. V lost 6 bases and J lost 11; bases outside the gene matches: 16. The CDR3 is 16 amino acids. CDR3 region: CASRPTSGRRVDEQYF. As DNA, the CDR3 is TGTGCCAGCAGGCCGACTAGCGGGAGAAGGGTCGATGAGCAGTACTTC.

The rearrangement links TRBV20-1 to TRBJ2-3; 8 nucleotides match TRBD1. Germline CDR1 is DFQATT and CDR2 is SNEGSKA (reference sequence). V lost 1 base, J lost 2 bases, and 5 bases stayed unmatched. The CDR3 has 15 amino acids. The DNA for the CDR3 is TGCAGTGCTAGAGTACCAGGGGGCACCACAGATACGCAGTATTTT. Its protein is CSARVPGGTTDTQYF.

This sequence joins TRBV20-1 and TRBJ1-2, with TRBD1 as a possible D gene (5 bases). Germline loops: CDR1 DFQATT, CDR2 SNEGSKA (reference sequence). Trimming cost V 0 bases and J 4 bases, with 12 bases left between them. CDR3 size: 14 residues. The CDR3 here is CSAREGSGGYGYTF. CDR3 nucleotide sequence: TGCAGTGCTAGAGAAGGCTCCGGGGGCTATGGCTACACCTTC.